This entry concerns a single T cell receptor beta chain. Its recognized antigen is unknown. Qualities for individual bases were not recorded, and no much larger clone is one base off. This record comes from a study of post-analysis software for immune sequencing data (dated by TCRdb to about 2015). For the wider study: Recorded disease courses included relapsing-remitting, secondary progressive and progressive-relapsing multiple sclerosis, with some patients lacking subtype annotation. The patient repertoires were set against under 13 previously published healthy control repertoires from donors whose ages ranged from about 6 to 25 years. A subset of samples was prepared in parallel using single-end sample barcoding, then pooled and co-amplified after Illumina adapter ligation. The study at large found these results: Multiple sclerosis patients had significantly lower normalized Chao1 diversity than controls, a result that suggests substantial peripheral T-cell clonal expansion. Roughly 5 TRBV segments, including TRBV5-6, TRBV5-1 and TRBV20-1, were significantly more frequent in patients than controls. Direct clustering with F measure revealed strong co-clustering of samples prepared in the same batch, which led to a batch-effect correction. The control group was slightly older than the multiple sclerosis patient group.

To demonstrate the VDJtools post-analysis software, the study profiled TCR beta repertoires from the peripheral blood of under 15 young patients with multiple sclerosis. The multiple sclerosis patients were children and adolescents ranging in age from 6 to 15 years. Receptor amplification or capture employed PCR. TCRdb shows the sequencer as Illumina HiSeq 2500. To reduce PCR and sequencing biases, unique molecular identifiers were built into the TCR beta cDNA libraries. Roughly 0.5 million cDNA molecules were obtained per 1 to 10 million input T cells, so each molecule approximated one T cell. The patient libraries were prepared and sequenced using the same protocol as the earlier healthy control dataset. Within a given batch, samples were prepared together, multiplexed and sequenced on the same HiSeq lane. The original pipeline was this. Raw barcoded reads were processed with MIGEC, and single-read molecular identifier groups were discarded before consensus assembly and CDR3 extraction. VDJtools was used for post-analysis of the clonotype tables, and diversity was normalized by down-sampling every dataset to the size of the smallest sample. To correct batch-related cross-sample contamination, repertoire overlap clustering matched CDR3 amino acid sequences but not nucleotide sequences. The public reads were reprocessed in TCRdb via fastp at Q25 and MiXCR, keeping in-frame beta chains. Rows matching on CDR3 protein sequence are summarized as one entry with the most common DNA and genes. The authors' filters were not applied to this entry. The sample table holds some 370,000 distinct CDR3 sequences, of which less than 35% were seen once. The ten biggest clones cover roughly 13% of the sample.

V is cut by 0 bases and J by 6 bases, and the space between the germline ends is 11 bases. Taken from the germline V gene (reference sequence), the CDR1 and CDR2 loops are DFQATT and SNEGSKA. Including the terminal cysteine and phenylalanine, the CDR3 comprises 13 residues. The kept DNA is CDR3 alone, 39 bases in frame from the first base. Material: blood. The TCR comes from a girl between 10 and 17 years old with multiple sclerosis. This chain is built from TRBV20-1 and TRBJ1-2; no D gene can be assigned with confidence. In nucleotide form, the sequence is TGCAGTGCTAGAGAGGGCAGGAGAGATGGCTACACCTTC. This translates into CSAREGRRDGYTF.